One T cell receptor beta chain is described in this entry. The antigen is unknown. Reverse transcription of roughly 0.45 to 1 ug RNA used random hexamers. The CDR3 of TCR beta was amplified by immunoSEQ multiplex PCR across 54 Vbeta and 13 Jbeta. TCRdb processed the immunoSEQ multiplex PCR reads anew with MiXCR; each CDR3 protein has one entry. The table includes a few hundred thousand distinct CDR3 sequences, about 95% detected once. This entry comes from a study of CD8 T cells in Susac syndrome. Notes on the study in general: As the study acknowledged, the number of individuals who were part of its TCR sequencing and HLA analysis was relatively small.

Patients with stable or active relapsing-remitting disease, all of them treatment-naive, made up the multiple sclerosis controls. The CD8+ and CD4+ T cells were isolated magnetically using a negative isolation approach, whereas the TEMRA cells were enriched by FACS. Germline V gene data show CDR1 as LGHNA and CDR2 as YNFKEQ. V lost 5 bases and J 7 bases, leaving 20 bases between the germline ends. The CDR3 has 16 residues. The chain carries TRBV4-2 and TRBJ1-4, with a possible D match to TRBD1 (5 bases). The sequenced sample was CD4+ T cells from PBMCs. This sequence was found in a human donor with multiple sclerosis. CDR3 in DNA: TGTGCCAGCAGCGAAAGGACGGGGCGCCGGGGTGAAAAACTGTTTTTT. It encodes CASSERTGRRGEKLFF.